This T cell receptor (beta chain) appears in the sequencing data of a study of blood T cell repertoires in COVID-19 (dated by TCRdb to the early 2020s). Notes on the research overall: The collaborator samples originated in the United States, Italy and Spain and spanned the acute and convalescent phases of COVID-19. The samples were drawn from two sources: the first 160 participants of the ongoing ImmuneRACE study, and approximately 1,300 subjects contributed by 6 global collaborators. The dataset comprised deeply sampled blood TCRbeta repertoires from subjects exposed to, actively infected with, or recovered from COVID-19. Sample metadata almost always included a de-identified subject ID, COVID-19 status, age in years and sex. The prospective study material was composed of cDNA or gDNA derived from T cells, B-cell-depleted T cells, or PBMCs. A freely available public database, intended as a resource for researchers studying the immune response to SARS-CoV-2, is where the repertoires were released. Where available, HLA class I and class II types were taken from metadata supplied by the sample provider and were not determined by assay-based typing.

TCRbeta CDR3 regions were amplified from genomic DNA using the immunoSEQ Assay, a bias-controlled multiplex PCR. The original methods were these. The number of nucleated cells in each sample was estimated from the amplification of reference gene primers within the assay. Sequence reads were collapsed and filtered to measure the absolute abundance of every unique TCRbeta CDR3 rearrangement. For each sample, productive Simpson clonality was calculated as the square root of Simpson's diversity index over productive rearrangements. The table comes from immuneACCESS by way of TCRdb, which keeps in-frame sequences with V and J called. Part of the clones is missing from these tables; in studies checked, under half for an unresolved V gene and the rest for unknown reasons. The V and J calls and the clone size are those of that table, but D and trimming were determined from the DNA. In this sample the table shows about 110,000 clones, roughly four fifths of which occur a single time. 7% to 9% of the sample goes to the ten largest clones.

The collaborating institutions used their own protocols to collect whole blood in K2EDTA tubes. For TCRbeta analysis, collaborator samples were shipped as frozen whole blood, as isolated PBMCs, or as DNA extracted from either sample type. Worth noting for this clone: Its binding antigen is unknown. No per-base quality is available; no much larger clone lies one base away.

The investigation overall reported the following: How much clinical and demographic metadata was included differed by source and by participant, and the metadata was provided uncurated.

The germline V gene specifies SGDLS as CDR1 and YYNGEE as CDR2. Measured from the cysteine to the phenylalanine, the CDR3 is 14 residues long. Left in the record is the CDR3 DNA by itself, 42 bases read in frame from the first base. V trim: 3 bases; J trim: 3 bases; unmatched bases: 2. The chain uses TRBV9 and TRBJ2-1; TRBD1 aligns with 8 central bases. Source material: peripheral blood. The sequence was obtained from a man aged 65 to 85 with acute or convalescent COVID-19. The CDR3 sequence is CASSGDRNYNEQFF. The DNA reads TGTGCCAGCAGCGGGGACAGGAACTACAATGAGCAGTTCTTC.